This T cell receptor (beta chain) was sequenced in a study of T cells in Graves' hyperthyroidism and ophthalmopathy. To note about this clonotype: The junction departs from the called germline gene at one end, perhaps through a read error.

TCR beta CDR3 regions were amplified from RNA. First-round RT-PCR with HTBI primers amplified the TCR CDR3 region. TCRdb analysed the multiplex PCR reads with MiXCR anew, one entry per CDR3 protein. The table has 20,000 to 30,000 distinct CDR3 sequences, under 55% seen once. The CDR3 runs to 14 residues. CDR1 is LNHDA, CDR2 SQIVND, per germline (reference sequence). Hyperthyroidism patients were newly diagnosed, had disease duration under 2 months, and were aged 18 to 65 years. Patients with uncontrolled infections, other autoimmune diseases, pregnancy or lactation were excluded. PBMCs were obtained from 10 ml fresh peripheral blood.

Sequenced sample: blood. This TCR derives from a woman in her forties with Graves' hyperthyroidism that later progressed to Graves' ophthalmopathy. The chain links TRBV19 to TRBJ1-3; no reliable D call. CDR3 sequence: CASSLYKGGNTIYF. DNA for the CDR3: TGCGCCAGCAGCCTCTACAAGGGTGGGAACACCATATATTTT.